The entry that follows covers one TCR beta chain sequence. The data originate from a study of blood T cell repertoires in COVID-19. Study at large: COVID-19 samples collected from the United States, Italy and Spain covered acute and convalescent phases. Sample material is recorded as cDNA or gDNA derived from T cells, B-cell-depleted T cells, or PBMCs.

The CDR3 extends over 18 amino acids. In the authors' workflow: Estimated nucleated cell counts came from reference gene primer amplification. Using immunoSEQ multiplex PCR, the repertoire was profiled, and TCRdb retains in-frame clones only, with some absent. Clone size and the V and J calls come from that table; the DNA yielded D and trimming. The sample contains 240,000 or so clones, 70% to 85% of which appear only once. The TCR comes from a woman at least 80 years old with acute or convalescent COVID-19. The chain combines TRBV21-1 with TRBJ2-1; TRBD1 was called by the table and not checked on the DNA. TRBV21-1 is annotated as a pseudogene. The sequenced sample was peripheral blood. The CDR3 DNA reads TGTGCCAGCAGCCCACGTCCTTTGAGACAGGGGGTGGGGGGTGAGCAGTTCTTC. This gives the protein CASSPRPLRQGVGGEQFF.